The clone carrying this TCR beta chain appeared many times. The antigen is unknown. This sample was included in a study of T cells in Graves' hyperthyroidism and ophthalmopathy. General study points: Blood shared most expanded thyroid clonotypes above 0.001. Model output signaled ophthalmopathy a median 6.5 months ahead of onset.

The CDR3 totals 14 residues. The V end was cut by 3 bases, the J end by 10 bases, with 13 bases between. Looked up from germline, CDR1 is SNHLY and CDR2 is FYNNEI. Lactation, pregnancy, other autoimmune disease or uncontrolled infection excluded patients. Clinical symptoms, serum thyroxine and TRAb, thyroid ultrasound and orbital computed tomography were used for the diagnoses. The TCR beta CDR3 regions underwent amplification using RNA transcripts as the source. TCR CDR3 underwent first-round RT-PCR with the HTBI primer set. MiXCR, run by TCRdb on the multiplex PCR reads, gives a single entry per CDR3 protein. The sample includes roughly 500,000 distinct CDR3 sequences, around 43% of them seen just once.

The chain employs TRBV2 and TRBJ1-6, with D tentatively TRBD1 (5 bases). The sequenced sample consisted of peripheral blood or thyroid tissue (not recorded which). The receptor comes from an adult woman with Graves' disease, either hyperthyroidism or ophthalmopathy (not recorded which). The CDR3 bases are TGTGCCAGCAGTGATCAGGGACGCGGGTCACCCCTCCACTTT. Protein: CASSDQGRGSPLHF.